The sequence of this TCR beta chain was determined in a study of cytomegalovirus exposure and HLA in healthy donors. Points from the study as a whole: The study carried out a later analysis of TCR beta sequences. It associated 15,000 to 20,000 of them with specific HLA alleles at a false discovery rate of 0.05. Rare TCR sequences dominated, though some public TCRs recurred in many donors. Researchers counted roughly 150 TCR beta chains as cytomegalovirus-associated.

The PCR used 60 Vbeta and 13 Jbeta primers. Study processing details: Per a later analysis, the number of unique TCR beta chains was about 80 million, of which 9 million to 14 million were shared. Sequencing used immunoSEQ multiplex PCR; TCRdb keeps in-frame clones, though not all of them. For V, J and clone size, that table is used; D and trimming come from the DNA. The sample gives around 160,000 clones, approximately 88% of which show up once; over 1.5% is in the top ten. There are a few counts of this clone. Its antigen is not known. The origin of this receptor is a woman younger than 35 in good health and CMV-seronegative. Sequencing was carried out using PBMCs.

The CDR3 is CASSLQGGNQPQHF. The CDR3 nucleotides read TGTGCCAGCAGTTTACAGGGTGGCAATCAGCCCCAGCATTTT. The chain uses TRBV6-5 and TRBJ1-5; tentative D call: TRBD1 (6 bases). Germline V gives CDR1 MNHEY, CDR2 SVGAGI. V lost 4 bases and J lost 2, with 9 bases in between. The CDR3 contains 14 residues.